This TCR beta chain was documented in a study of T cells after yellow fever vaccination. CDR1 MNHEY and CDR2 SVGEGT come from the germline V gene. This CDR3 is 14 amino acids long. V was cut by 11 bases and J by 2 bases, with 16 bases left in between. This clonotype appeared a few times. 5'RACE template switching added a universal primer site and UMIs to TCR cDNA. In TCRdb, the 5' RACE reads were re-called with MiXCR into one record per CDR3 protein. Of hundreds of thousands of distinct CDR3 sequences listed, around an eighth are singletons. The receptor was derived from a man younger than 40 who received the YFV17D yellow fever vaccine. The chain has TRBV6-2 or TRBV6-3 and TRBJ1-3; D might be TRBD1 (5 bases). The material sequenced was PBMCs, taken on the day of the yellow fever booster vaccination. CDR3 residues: CAGTRGEPGNTIYF. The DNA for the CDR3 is TGTGCCGGGACCCGCGGCGAGCCTGGAAACACCATATATTTT.